These 7 T cell receptor beta chains share one sample of origin, sequenced in a study of cytomegalovirus exposure and HLA in healthy donors. Primers included in the PCR were 60 Vbeta and 13 Jbeta primers. Profiling relied on immunoSEQ multiplex PCR, and the TCRdb table lists in-frame clones only, not all of them. The data hold 100,000 to 150,000 clones, with about 76% observed a single time. The sample consisted of PBMCs. These receptors all come from a man aged 40-50 years in good health and CMV-seropositive.

V gene TRBV6-1 combines with J gene TRBJ2-7, with D uncertain. V shed 6 bases and J shed 0 bases, with 9 bases lying between them. Germline assignment: CDR1 MNHNS and CDR2 SASEGT. The CDR3 length is 13 residues. Written as DNA, the CDR3 is TGTGCCAGCAGGTCCCATCACTCCTACGAGCAGTACTTC. Protein: CASRSHHSYEQYF.

The chain links TRBV2 to TRBJ1-1; TRBD1 matches at 9 bases. J gave up 7 bases and V 5 bases, and 5 bases lay outside the gene matches. CDR3 length: 13 residues. CDR1 is SNHLY and CDR2 is FYNNEI in the germline V gene. CDR3 DNA sequence: TGTGCCAGCAGTACAGGGGGCATGTTTGAAGCTTTCTTT. It specifies CASSTGGMFEAFF.

On this clone itself: Lacking the conserved final phenylalanine or tryptophan, this CDR3 likely reflects a read error. The chain employs TRBV5-1 and TRBJ1-4; no clear D. The V and J ends lost 0 bases and 1 base respectively, with 4 bases between them. Germline CDR1 reads SGHRS; CDR2 reads YFSETQ. This CDR3 is built from 14 residues. CDR3 residues: CASSLGRTNEKLFL. CDR3 nucleotides: TGCGCCAGCAGCTTGGGCAGAACTAATGAAAAACTGTTTCTT.

This chain uses TRBV6-4 with TRBJ2-1, with D maybe TRBD2 (6 bases). Germline CDR1 and CDR2: MRHNA and SNTAGT. Trimming shortened V by 0 bases and J by 0 bases, and 18 bases separated the two germline ends. The CDR3 is made up of 19 amino acids. The CDR3 reads CASSDSFLATGSSYNEQFF. In nucleotides, the CDR3 is TGTGCCAGCAGTGACTCGTTCCTAGCCACCGGGAGCTCCTACAATGAGCAGTTCTTC.

The V and J genes are TRBV5-1 and TRBJ2-1; the match to TRBD2 covers 14 bases. This CDR3 is 17 amino acids long. The ends lost 4 bases at V and 5 bases at J; junction bases unmatched: 8. In germline, CDR1 is SGHRS, CDR2 YFSETQ. For the CDR3, the DNA is TGCGCCAGCAGCACGACTAGCGGGGGGGCTGTTGACAATGAGCAGTTCTTC. The encoded protein is CASSTTSGGAVDNEQFF. Variable domain in full (rest from reference TRBV5-1 and TRBJ2-1): KAGVTQTPRYLIKTRGQQVTLSCSPISGHRSVSWYQQTPGQGLQFLFEYFSETQRNKGNFPGRFSGRQFSNSRSEMNVSTLELGDSALYLCASSTTSGGAVDNEQFFGPGTRLTVL.

The chain is built from TRBV29-1 and TRBJ1-2; 7 bases match TRBD1. V lost 4 bases, J lost 2 bases, and 7 bases stayed unmatched. There are 14 residues in the CDR3. Germline CDR1 and CDR2: SQVTM and ANQGSEA. CDR3 region: CSVGPDRENYGYTF. The CDR3 DNA is TGCAGCGTTGGGCCCGACAGGGAGAACTATGGCTACACCTTC.

The gene calls are TRBV19 and TRBJ2-5, with D maybe TRBD1 (5 bases). This CDR3 is 15 amino acids long. CDR1 and CDR2 (germline): LNHDA, SQIVND (reference sequence). V was cut by 2 bases and J by 5 bases, with 15 bases left in between. CDR3 nucleotides: TGTGCCAGTAGTATAAGGGGCGGAAGGGCTGAGACCCAGTACTTC. Amino acids: CASSIRGGRAETQYF. The full variable domain, in which reference TRBV19 and TRBJ2-5 provide the parts outside the CDR3, is DGGITQSPKYLFRKEGQNVTLSCEQNLNHDAMYWYRQDPGQGLRLIYYSQIVNDFQKGDIAEGYSVSREKKESFPLTVTSAQKNPTAFYLCASSIRGGRAETQYFGPGTRLLVL.